The entry that follows covers one TCR beta chain sequence. The CDR3 totals 14 residues. CDR1 and CDR2 from the germline V gene are SQVTM and ANQGSEA. The V segment lost 6 bases and the J segment 2 bases; nucleotides outside the gene matches: 1. This specimen comes from a study of T cell changes during pregnancy in multiple sclerosis. The repertoire was sequenced with immunoSEQ multiplex PCR; TCRdb's copy has only in-frame clones and lacks some. The table includes more than 100,000 clones, around nine tenths detected once. This chain links TRBV29-1 with TRBJ2-3, with 14 bases lining up with TRBD2. Source: peripheral blood, taken after pregnancy. The clonotype originates from a female donor with multiple sclerosis, enrolled in a pregnancy study. CDR3 in DNA: TGCAGCGTGGGACTAGCGGGGGTCACAGATACGCAGTATTTT. Encoded protein: CSVGLAGVTDTQYF.